Below, 17 T cell receptor beta chains from the same sample are listed, as sequenced in a study of PD-1 blockade in classical Hodgkin lymphoma. Sequencing was performed with immunoSEQ multiplex PCR; in TCRdb, only in-frame clones are kept and a portion is missing. Of about 20,000 clones in the sample, roughly 84% were seen once. The time point is: cycle 4 day 1 (C4D1), after six to seven weeks of nivolumab. All the patients suffered relapse after autologous stem cell transplantation, and brentuximab vedotin exposure differed. Investigators obtained CD8+ T cells from thawed PBMCs by magnetic negative selection. Here the sequenced sample was CD8+ T cells from blood, taken before the fourth cycle of nivolumab. The source of these receptors is a human donor with classical Hodgkin lymphoma.

V and J are TRBV6-5 and TRBJ1-2; TRBD1 agrees at 10 bases. CDR1 MNHEY and CDR2 SVGAGI come from the germline V gene. The V gene end was trimmed by 6 bases and the J gene end by 6 bases; junction bases not matched to a gene: 10. There are 15 residues in the CDR3. This CDR3 reads CASSPPFGQGDGYTF. The CDR3 DNA reads as TGTGCCAGCAGCCCTCCCTTCGGACAGGGGGATGGCTACACCTTC.

This chain uses TRBV30 with TRBJ1-5; possible D gene TRBD1, 6 bases. The CDR3 sequence is 17 residues long. V shed 0 bases and J shed 2 bases, with 17 bases lying between them. From germline, CDR1 is GTSNPN and CDR2 SVGIG (reference sequence). CDR3 in amino acids: CAWSVPIYRQGNQPQHF. DNA for the CDR3: TGTGCCTGGAGTGTCCCTATCTATCGACAGGGCAATCAGCCCCAGCATTTT.

The chain carries TRBV2 and TRBJ1-1; D ambiguous. CDR1 and CDR2 from the germline V gene are SNHLY and FYNNEI. V lost 9 bases and J 3 bases, leaving 14 bases between the germline ends. The CDR3 covers 13 residues. CDR3 protein: CARAQKLYTEAFF. The CDR3, as DNA: TGTGCCAGGGCTCAAAAGTTGTACACTGAAGCTTTCTTT.

This chain links TRBV28 with TRBJ2-7; possible D gene TRBD1, 6 bases. CDR3 length equals 16 residues. V lost 8 bases and J 2 bases, leaving 22 bases between the germline ends. Germline V gene data show CDR1 as MDHEN and CDR2 as SYDVKM. CDR3 coding DNA: TGTGCCAGCCCCACCAATCCCGGGACAAATCCCTACGAGCAGTACTTC. Translation: CASPTNPGTNPYEQYF.

This chain links TRBV7-9 with TRBJ2-3; tentative D call: TRBD1 (6 bases). The germline CDR1 and CDR2 sequences are SEHNR and FQNEAQ (reference sequence). The CDR3 covers 16 residues. The V and J ends lost 7 bases and 0 bases respectively, with 17 bases between them. CDR3 in DNA: TGTGCCAGCACCCTCCCAAGACAGGCCAGCACAGATACGCAGTATTTT. This sequence encodes CASTLPRQASTDTQYF. Variable domain in full (rest from reference TRBV7-9 and TRBJ2-3): DTGVSQNPRHKITKRGQNVTFRCDPISEHNRLYWYRQTLGQGPEFLTYFQNEAQLEKSRLLSDRFSAERPKGSFSTLEIQRTEQGDSAMYLCASTLPRQASTDTQYFGPGTRLTVL.

The chain recombines TRBV27 with TRBJ2-5; D call uncertain. CDR3 length: 14 residues. The V gene lost 3 bases and the J gene lost 2 bases, with 10 bases spanning the gap. The V gene's germline CDR1 is MNHEY and CDR2 SMNVEV (reference sequence). This chain's CDR3 is CASSFGGPQETQYF. CDR3 DNA sequence: TGTGCCAGCAGTTTTGGCGGACCTCAAGAGACCCAGTACTTC.

V usage is TRBV5-8 and J usage is TRBJ2-5, with D unresolved. Trimming left V 0 bases short and J 5 bases short, with 5 bases between. The CDR3 loop spans 12 amino acids. CDR1 is SGHTS, CDR2 YDEGEE, per germline. CDR3 amino acids: CASSLEWETQYF. The CDR3, as DNA: TGTGCCAGCAGCTTGGAGTGGGAGACCCAGTACTTC.

This chain uses TRBV27 with TRBJ2-1, with TRBD2 identical over 11 bases. Per the germline V gene, CDR1 is MNHEY and CDR2 is SMNVEV (reference sequence). Germline trimming cut 3 bases from V and 6 bases from J; bases unmatched to any gene: 4. This CDR3 comprises 15 residues. The CDR3 DNA is TGTGCCAGCAGTTTCCTAGCGGGGGGTCTCAATGAGCAGTTCTTC. It yields the protein CASSFLAGGLNEQFF.

In this sample, this clone turned up once. The V gene is TRBV7-7, the J gene TRBJ2-7; D possibly corresponds to TRBD2 (6 bases). Looked up from germline, CDR1 is SSHAT and CDR2 is FNYEAQ (reference sequence). The germline V and J ends were trimmed by 0 bases and 4 bases, with 13 bases remaining between them. CDR3 length: 15 residues. The CDR3 sequence is CASSLAEGDSYEQYF. DNA of the CDR3: TGTGCCAGCAGCTTAGCGGAGGGAGACTCATACGAGCAGTACTTC.

The chain is built from TRBV29-1 and TRBJ1-5; TRBD1 is a possible D gene (6 bases). The CDR3 length is 13 residues. V lost 8 bases and J 0 bases, leaving 11 bases between the germline ends. CDR1 and CDR2 (germline): SQVTM, ANQGSEA. As DNA, the CDR3 is TGCAGCACCCGGGACAATAGCAATCAGCCCCAGCATTTT. It translates to CSTRDNSNQPQHF.

V usage is TRBV13 and J usage is TRBJ1-2, with TRBD1 as a possible D gene (6 bases). Trimming took 6 bases from V and 4 from J, leaving 15 bases between them. Germline V gives CDR1 PRHDT, CDR2 FYEKMQ (reference sequence). The CDR3 consists of 14 residues. The CDR3 DNA sequence: TGTGCCAGCAGGCCGGGGGCCTCCCGCTATGGCTACACCTTC. It codes for CASRPGASRYGYTF.

The chain combines TRBV25-1 with TRBJ1-3, with D unclear. The CDR3 totals 14 residues. The V and J ends lost 6 bases and 1 base respectively, with 10 bases between them. CDR1 and CDR2 (germline): MGHDK, SYGVNS. As DNA, the CDR3 is TGTGCCAGCAGCGAGTATAGATCTGGAAACACCATATATTTT. Translating gives CASSEYRSGNTIYF.

This chain uses TRBV14 with TRBJ2-7; no definite D call. Trimming pared 4 bases from V and 7 bases from J, leaving 8 bases between. CDR3 length: 11 amino acids. CDR1 is SGHDN and CDR2 is FVKESK in the germline V gene. The CDR3: CASSPGWEQYF. In DNA form, the CDR3 reads TGTGCCAGCAGCCCGGGTTGGGAGCAGTACTTC.

The J gene is TRBJ2-1, the V gene TRBV11-2; the match to TRBD2 covers 7 bases. The V gene's germline CDR1 is SGHAT and CDR2 FQNNGV. The CDR3 extends over 15 amino acids. Losses at the gene ends were 0 bases for V and 8 bases for J; bases not matched to a gene: 7. The CDR3 sequence: CASSLDGSAGDEQFF. Written as DNA, the CDR3 is TGTGCCAGCAGCTTAGACGGGTCCGCGGGGGATGAGCAGTTCTTC.

The chain couples TRBV28 to TRBJ2-7; TRBD2 is a possible D gene (6 bases). Trimming removed 3 bases at V and 3 bases at J, with 18 bases between. The CDR3 covers 16 residues. Germline CDR1 reads MDHEN; CDR2 reads SYDVKM. The chain's CDR3 is CASSFGRDWSYYEQYF. CDR3 in DNA: TGTGCCAGCAGTTTTGGACGGGACTGGTCCTACTACGAGCAGTACTTC. Based on the CDR3 plus reference TRBV28 and TRBJ2-7, the full variable domain is DVKVTQSSRYLVKRTGEKVFLECVQDMDHENMFWYRQDPGLGLRLIYFSYDVKMKEKGDIPEGYSVSREKKERFSLILESASTNQTSMYLCASSFGRDWSYYEQYFGPGTRLTVT.

The chain employs TRBV4-2 and TRBJ2-7, with TRBD1 as a possible D gene (5 bases). This CDR3 has 14 amino acids. The germline V gene has CDR1 LGHNA and CDR2 YNFKEQ. V lost 5 bases and J lost 5, with 16 bases in between. Written as DNA, the CDR3 is TGTGCCAGCAGCTTAGGGGTGGGGTACGACGAGCAGTACTTC. It is translated as CASSLGVGYDEQYF.

This clone was observed a handful of times. This chain joins TRBV7-9 and TRBJ1-1; tentative D call: TRBD1 (5 bases). CDR3 length equals 14 residues. V lost 2 bases to trimming and J lost 6 bases, with 13 bases between them. CDR1 SEHNR and CDR2 FQNEAQ come from the germline V gene (reference sequence). This chain's CDR3 is CASSLTVAGSEAFF. CDR3 in DNA: TGTGCCAGCAGCTTAACGGTTGCAGGGTCTGAAGCTTTCTTT.